This T cell receptor beta chain was captured by sequencing in a study of T cell repertoires in ileal Crohn's disease. TCRdb's copy holds only in-frame clones and misses some; the assay was immunoSEQ multiplex PCR. The table lists about 62,000 clones, roughly nine tenths of them singletons. Described time point: neoterminal ileum biopsy at postoperative endoscopy, about 6 months after surgery. The sequence came from an adult with Crohn's disease. The source material was ileal tissue.

The CDR3 sequence: CASSQEATQESSYGYTF. For the CDR3, the DNA is TGCGCCAGCAGCCAAGAGGCCACACAGGAATCGAGCTATGGCTACACCTTC. J is TRBJ1-2 and V is TRBV4-3; perhaps TRBD1 as D (5 bases). V lost 0 bases, J lost 4 bases, and 18 bases lay in between. Germline V gives CDR1 LGHNA, CDR2 YSLEER. The length of the CDR3 is 17 residues.